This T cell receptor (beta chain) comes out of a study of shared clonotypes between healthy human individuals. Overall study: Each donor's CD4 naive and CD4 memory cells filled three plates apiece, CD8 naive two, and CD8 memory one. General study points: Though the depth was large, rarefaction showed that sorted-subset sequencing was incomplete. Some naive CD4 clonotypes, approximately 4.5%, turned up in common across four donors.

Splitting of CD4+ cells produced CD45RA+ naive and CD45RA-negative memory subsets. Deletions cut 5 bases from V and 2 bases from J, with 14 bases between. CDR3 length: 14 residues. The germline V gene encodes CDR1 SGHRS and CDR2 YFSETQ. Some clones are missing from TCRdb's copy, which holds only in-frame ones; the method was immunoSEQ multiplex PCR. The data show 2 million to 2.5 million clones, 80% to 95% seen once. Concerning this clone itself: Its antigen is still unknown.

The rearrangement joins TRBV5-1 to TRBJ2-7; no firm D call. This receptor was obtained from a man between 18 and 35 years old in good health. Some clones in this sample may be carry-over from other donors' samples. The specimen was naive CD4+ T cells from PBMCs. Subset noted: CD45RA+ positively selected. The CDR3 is CASRRRVSTYEQYF. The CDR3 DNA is TGCGCCAGCAGGCGGCGTGTTTCGACCTACGAGCAGTACTTC.